A selection of T cell receptor beta chains follows, all from one sample in a study of control samples from healthy donors and cancer patients. Using immunoSEQ multiplex PCR, the repertoire was profiled, and TCRdb retains in-frame clones only, with some absent. Of about 15,000 clones listed, approximately 80% are singletons. The specimen sequenced was formalin-fixed, paraffin-embedded tissue. These receptors all come from a female donor with lung cancer. CDR3s include the opening cysteine and the closing phenylalanine or tryptophan. A D gene is named only where the DNA matches it firmly.

v_gene	j_gene	d_gene	CDR3aa
TRBV2	TRBJ1-2	.	CASSEGGIYGYTF
TRBV19	TRBJ1-1	.	CASKAEKMNTEAFF
TRBV7-9	TRBJ2-7	.	CASSSLRFEQGPYEQYF
TRBV7-2	TRBJ1-1	.	CASSLVLGETEAFF
TRBV2	TRBJ2-7	TRBD2	CASTQSGGVFGVEQYF
TRBV2	TRBJ1-1	.	CASSERGSTEAFF
TRBV4-2	TRBJ2-3	TRBD1	CASSDRQGSVTDTQYF
TRBV7-2	TRBJ2-3	.	CASSLDHRDTQYF
TRBV18	TRBJ2-1	TRBD2	CASSLGPGLANNEQFF
TRBV6-5	TRBJ2-4	TRBD2	CASTEGAGGHIQYF
TRBV27	TRBJ1-2	.	CASSLAPRVYGYTF
TRBV7-9	TRBJ2-2	.	CASSGQQGSLTGELFF
TRBV18	TRBJ2-7	TRBD1	CASSPPGTGVLYEQYF
TRBV21-1	TRBJ2-5	.	CASSIPLAGGQETQYF
TRBV5-1	TRBJ2-3	TRBD2	CASSSSGRHTDTQYF
TRBV7-8	TRBJ2-3	TRBD2	CASSRLAGGQDTQYF
TRBV6-4	TRBJ1-5	.	CASSDGGSHSNQPQHF
TRBV7-2	TRBJ2-7	TRBD2	CASSSGLAGSEQYF